Shown below are 9 T cell receptor beta chains from a single sample sequenced in a study of CD8 T cells in Susac syndrome (dated 2019 in TCRdb). The library was produced with the immunoSEQ multiplex PCR assay. RNA was extracted using the RNeasy kit, and about 0.45 to 1 ug of the RNA was reverse transcribed with random hexamers. TCRdb ran its own pipeline on the public reads, namely fastp trimming at Q25 and MiXCR clone calling, and kept in-frame beta chains. Every CDR3 protein is listed once, alongside the most common genes and DNA of its rows. The sample data list about 280,000 distinct CDR3 sequences, and approximately 81% of these were observed just once. The ten largest clones add up to 0.11% of the sample. The sequenced sample consisted of CD8+ T cells from PBMCs. These receptors all stem from a human donor with multiple sclerosis.

V and J are TRBV3-1 and TRBJ1-5, with D perhaps matching TRBD1 (6 bases). This CDR3 region has 15 residues. V was cut by 0 bases and J by 5 bases, with 11 bases left in between. Germline V gene data show CDR1 as LGHDT and CDR2 as YNNKEL (reference sequence). The CDR3, as DNA: TGTGCCAGCAGCCAAGATCGGGGGGGCCATCAGCCCCAGCATTTT. Translation: CASSQDRGGHQPQHF.

J is TRBJ2-7 and V is TRBV7-8; D is uncertain. The CDR3 consists of 15 residues. V lost 5 bases and J lost 2, with 16 bases in between. CDR1 and CDR2 (germline): SGHVS, FQNEAQ. For the CDR3, the DNA is TGTGCCAGCAGCCCCCGTGGGCCTTGGCCCTACGAGCAGTACTTC. Amino acid sequence: CASSPRGPWPYEQYF.

As regards this clonotype: A single base separates this from a much larger clone, so it may be a read error. J is TRBJ2-7 and V is TRBV28; 9 bases fit TRBD2. The CDR3 covers 14 residues. Losses at the gene ends were 7 bases for V and 0 bases for J; bases not matched to a gene: 4. CDR1 MDHEN and CDR2 SYDVKM come from the germline V gene. The CDR3 coding sequence is TGTGCCAGCACCCTTAGCGGGAGCTCCTACGAGCAGTACTTC. This codes for CASTLSGSSYEQYF.

In this sample, this clonotype turned up a few times. The chain combines TRBV7-3 with TRBJ2-5; D gene uncertain. The CDR3 is 14 residues long. Germline CDR1 is SGHTA and CDR2 is FQGTGA. V lost 2 bases and J lost 2, with 9 bases in between. This CDR3 is CASSLDSNQETQYF. Written as DNA, the CDR3 is TGTGCCAGCAGCTTAGATAGCAATCAAGAGACCCAGTACTTC.

The rearrangement joins TRBV28 to TRBJ2-1; TRBD2 agrees at 14 bases. The ends lost 6 bases at V and 8 bases at J; junction bases unmatched: 6. The V gene's germline CDR1 is MDHEN and CDR2 SYDVKM. The CDR3 has 15 amino acids. The CDR3, as DNA: TGTGCCAGCAGCCCCGGGACTAGCGGGAGCGATGAGCAGTTCTTC. The encoded protein is CASSPGTSGSDEQFF.

The V gene is TRBV6-6, the J gene TRBJ2-7; the D gene is possibly TRBD2 (6 bases). Trimming took off 3 bases at V and 2 bases at J, with 14 bases between the two ends. From germline, CDR1 is MNHNY and CDR2 SVGAGI (reference sequence). The CDR3 runs to 15 residues. CDR3 in amino acids: CASSYREPTPYEQYF. The CDR3 DNA reads as TGTGCCAGCAGTTATCGGGAGCCCACCCCCTACGAGCAGTACTTC.

This chain links TRBV7-9 with TRBJ2-1, with D perhaps TRBD1 (6 bases). V shed 2 bases and J shed 5 bases, with 13 bases lying between them. In germline, CDR1 is SEHNR, CDR2 FQNEAQ (reference sequence). The CDR3 totals 15 residues. CDR3 in amino acids: CASSLKGVPNNEQFF. CDR3 DNA sequence: TGTGCCAGCAGCTTAAAGGGGGTCCCGAACAATGAGCAGTTCTTC.

This chain uses TRBV29-1 with TRBJ1-2; D may be TRBD1 (6 bases). This CDR3 is 13 amino acids long. The ends were cut back, 7 bases at V and 3 bases at J, with 15 bases in the middle. Germline-derived CDR1 and CDR2 are SQVTM and ANQGSEA. CDR3 coding DNA: TGCAGCGCGGAAGGAGGACAGCACTATGGCTACACCTTC. Amino acids: CSAEGGQHYGYTF.

The rearrangement uses TRBV25-1 and TRBJ1-1; a possible D gene is TRBD1 (5 bases). Per germline, CDR1 MGHDK and CDR2 SYGVNS. The V end lost 1 base, the J end lost 1 base, and 13 bases lay between the germline ends. The CDR3 has 16 amino acids. The CDR3 loop reads CASSEWGSRPNTEAFF. The DNA of the CDR3 is TGTGCCAGCAGTGAATGGGGCAGCCGACCGAACACTGAAGCTTTCTTT.